The clone carrying this TCR beta chain was seen a handful of times. What it binds is not known. The sample belongs to a study of T-cell reconstitution after alpha-beta-depleted transplantation in children. Study-wide results and caveats: The study reportedly traced alpha-beta T cells about two months after transplant to several hundred expanded graft clones. Diversity and T-cell counts at one year after transplant derived mostly from new T cells.

Unique molecular identifiers were incorporated into the prepared TCRbeta library. TCRdb re-derived calls from the PCR reads in MiXCR, one entry per CDR3 protein. This table holds roughly 100,000 distinct CDR3 sequences, 4.5% to 7.5% found once. This receptor was obtained from a female patient under 10 years old who had a stem cell transplant for Fanconi anemia, so the T cells may come from the graft donor. This specimen consisted of PBMCs, mostly from graft donor cells, obtained 60 days after TCRalphabeta/CD19-depleted stem cell transplant.

The CDR3 bases are TGTGCCAGCAGCAGTCACCTAAACTATGGCTACACCTTC. It encodes CASSSHLNYGYTF. The V and J genes are TRBV12-3 or TRBV12-4 and TRBJ1-2, with D unresolved. V was trimmed by 6 bases and J by 2 bases, leaving 10 bases between them. The CDR3 contains 13 residues.